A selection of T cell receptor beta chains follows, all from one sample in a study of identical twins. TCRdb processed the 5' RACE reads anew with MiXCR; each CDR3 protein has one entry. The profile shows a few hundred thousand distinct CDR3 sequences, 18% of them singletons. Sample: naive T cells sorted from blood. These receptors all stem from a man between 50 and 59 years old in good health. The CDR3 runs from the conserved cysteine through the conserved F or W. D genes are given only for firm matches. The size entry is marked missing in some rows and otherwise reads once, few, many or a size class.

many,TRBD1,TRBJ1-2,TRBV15,TGTGCCACCAGCTGGGGGACAGGCCTTAACTATGGCTACACCTTC,CATSWGTGLNYGYTF
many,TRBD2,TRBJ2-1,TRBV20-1,TGCAGTGCTAGAGGACTAGCGGGAGCCCACCAGCAGTTCTTC,CSARGLAGAHQQFF
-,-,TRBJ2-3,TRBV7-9,TGTGCCAGCAGGATTGACTCCCCATGGATGCATTTT,CASRIDSPWMHF
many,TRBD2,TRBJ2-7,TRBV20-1,TGCAGTGCTACCCCCGGGGACTACGAACAGTACTTC,CSATPGDYEQYF
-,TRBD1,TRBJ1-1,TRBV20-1,TGCAGTGCTCCCAGGGGGTGGACAGGGGAAACTGAAGCTTTCTTT,CSAPRGWTGETEAFF
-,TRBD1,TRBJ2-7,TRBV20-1,TGCAGTGCTAGAGCTCCCCAGGGGGCCAACTTAGGGGTATTCGAGCAGTACTTC,CSARAPQGANLGVFEQYF
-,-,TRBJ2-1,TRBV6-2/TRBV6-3,TGTGCCAGCAAGAAGGTCGGTTCTTTCAATGAGCAGTTCTTC,CASKKVGSFNEQFF
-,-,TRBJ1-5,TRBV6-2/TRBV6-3,TGTGCCAGCAGTTACTCAGGGTCGAGGGGCAATCAGCCCCAGCATTTT,CASSYSGSRGNQPQHF
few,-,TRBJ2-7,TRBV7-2,TGTGCCAGCAGCTTAGGGATCAGGGGGGGCGAGCAGTACTTC,CASSLGIRGGEQYF
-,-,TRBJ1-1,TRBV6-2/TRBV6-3,TGTGCCAGCAGTTACCCTCTCGACAACCTGAACACTGAAGCTTTCTTT,CASSYPLDNLNTEAFF
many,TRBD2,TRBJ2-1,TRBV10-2,TGCGCCAGCAGTTGGACTAGCGGGGCTTACAATGAGCAGTTCTTC,CASSWTSGAYNEQFF
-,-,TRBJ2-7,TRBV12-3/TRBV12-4,TGTGCCAGCAGTTTAGGTCTACTTAACTACGAGCAGTACTTC,CASSLGLLNYEQYF
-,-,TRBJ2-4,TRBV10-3,TGTGCCATCAGTGAGCCTTCAAACCGCCCAAACATTCAGTACTTC,CAISEPSNRPNIQYF
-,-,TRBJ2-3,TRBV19,TGTGCCAGTAGTTTTAGAGGGTTTTCAGCAGATACGCAGTATTTT,CASSFRGFSADTQYF
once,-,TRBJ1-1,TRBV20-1,TGCAGTGCTAGTGTTGGCAGGACCCTTATGAACACTGAAGCTTTCTTT,CSASVGRTLMNTEAFF
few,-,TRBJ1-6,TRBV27,TGTGCCAGCAGCCAGGCCAGGGGATCACCCCTCCACTTT,CASSQARGSPLHF
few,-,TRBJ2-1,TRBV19,TGTGCCAGTAGTGTCACGCGAGGGAATGAGCAGTTCTTC,CASSVTRGNEQFF
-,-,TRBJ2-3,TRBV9,TGTGCCAGCAGCGCCCATGGGATTTCAGATACGCAGTATTTT,CASSAHGISDTQYF
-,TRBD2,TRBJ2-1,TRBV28,TGTGCCAGCAGTTTCGGGACTAGATCCTACAATGAGCAGTTCTTC,CASSFGTRSYNEQFF
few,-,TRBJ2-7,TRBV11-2,TGTGCCAGCAGCTTCCGAACCGCCCTCTGGCGGGGCGGGACCAACTACGAGCAGTACTTC,CASSFRTALWRGGTNYEQYF
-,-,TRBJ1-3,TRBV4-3,TGCGCCAGCAGCCAAGAGCAGGGTTCGGGAAACACCATATATTTT,CASSQEQGSGNTIYF
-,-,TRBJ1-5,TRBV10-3,TGTGCCATCAGCCAGGGACCTAATAGCAATCAGCCCCAGCATTTT,CAISQGPNSNQPQHF
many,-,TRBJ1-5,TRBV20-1,TGCAGTGCTAGAGCCCCCTCTGAAGGGAAGGAGCCCCAGCATTTT,CSARAPSEGKEPQHF
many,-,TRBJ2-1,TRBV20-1,TGCAGTGCCCTAGGGAGGGGGGGTAGCTCCTACAATGAGCAGTTCTTC,CSALGRGGSSYNEQFF
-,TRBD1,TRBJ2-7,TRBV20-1,TGCAGTGCGCATCCTGACAGGGCCACCTACGAGCAGTACTTC,CSAHPDRATYEQYF
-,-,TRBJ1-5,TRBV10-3,TGTGCCATCGGAGGCAATCAGCCCCAGCATTTT,CAIGGNQPQHF
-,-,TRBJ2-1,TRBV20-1,TGCAGTGCTACAGGGGCCGAAACCTACAATGAGCAGTTCTTC,CSATGAETYNEQFF
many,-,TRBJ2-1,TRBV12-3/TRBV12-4,TGTGCCAGCAGCAAAAGGGGCAGGAGCGGCCTTTACAATGAGCAGTTCTTC,CASSKRGRSGLYNEQFF
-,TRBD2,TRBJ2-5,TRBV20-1,TGCAGTGCAAGTCGGACTAGCCAAGAGACCCAGTACTTC,CSASRTSQETQYF
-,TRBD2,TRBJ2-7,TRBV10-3,TGTGCCATCACCTCAGCGGGATTACGCTACGAGCAGTACTTC,CAITSAGLRYEQYF
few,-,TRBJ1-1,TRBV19,TGTGCCAGTAAGGGGACGCGGATAAAGGGGGGAGGGGAAGCTTTCTTT,CASKGTRIKGGGEAFF
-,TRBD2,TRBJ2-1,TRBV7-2,TGTGCCAGCCGGGGGCCTAGCGGGGGGAATGAGCAGTTCTTC,CASRGPSGGNEQFF
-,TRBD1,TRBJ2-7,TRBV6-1,TGTGCCAGCACTCTTAAAGGGACAGGCGGCGAGCAGTACTTC,CASTLKGTGGEQYF